This T cell receptor (beta chain) came from a study of human T cells and chemical hapten exposure. TCRdb reanalysed the RACE reads using MiXCR and keeps one entry per CDR3 protein. The sample contains fewer than 500,000 distinct CDR3 sequences, more than 4.5% of which appear only once. Time point described: patch test 1, 2 weeks after DPC sensitization. The sample's treatment: therapeutic diphenylcyclopropenone sensitization with weekly scalp DPC. This CDR3 has 13 amino acids. The germline V gene encodes CDR1 LNHNV and CDR2 YYDKDF (reference sequence). J was trimmed by 15 bases and V by 8 bases; bases with no gene match: 15.

The sequence was collected from a woman between 45 and 65 years old with alopecia areata. Some clones in this sample may be carry-over from other donors' samples. The sample in question was whole blood, obtained in connection with sensitization to the hapten diphenylcyclopropenone (DPC). The chain couples TRBV15 to TRBJ2-1, with 8 bases lining up with TRBD1. The CDR3 nucleotides are TGTGCCACCGCGCAGGGGGCGAAGGGAGGAGGGTTCTTC. Its protein is CATAQGAKGGGFF.